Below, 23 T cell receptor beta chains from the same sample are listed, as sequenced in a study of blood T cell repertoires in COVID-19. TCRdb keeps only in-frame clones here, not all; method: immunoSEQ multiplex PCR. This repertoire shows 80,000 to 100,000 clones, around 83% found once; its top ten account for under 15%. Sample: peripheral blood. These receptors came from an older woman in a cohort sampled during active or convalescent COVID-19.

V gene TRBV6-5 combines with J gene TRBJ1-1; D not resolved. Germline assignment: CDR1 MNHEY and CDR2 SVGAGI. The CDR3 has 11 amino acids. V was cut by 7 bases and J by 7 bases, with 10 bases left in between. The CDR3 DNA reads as TGTGCCAGCACCCAGAGACTTGAAGCTTTCTTT. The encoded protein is CASTQRLEAFF.

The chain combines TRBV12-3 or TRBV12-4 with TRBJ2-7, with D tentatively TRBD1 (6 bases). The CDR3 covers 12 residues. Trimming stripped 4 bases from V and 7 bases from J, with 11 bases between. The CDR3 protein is CASSSTQGEQYF. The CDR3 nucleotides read TGTGCCAGCAGTTCAACCCAGGGGGAGCAGTACTTC.

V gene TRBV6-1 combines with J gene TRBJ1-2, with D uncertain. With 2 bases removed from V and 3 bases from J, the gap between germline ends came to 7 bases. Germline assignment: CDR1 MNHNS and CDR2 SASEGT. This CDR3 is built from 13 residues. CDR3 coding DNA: TGTGCCAGCAGTGAAACGCGGGACTATGGCTACACCTTC. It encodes CASSETRDYGYTF.

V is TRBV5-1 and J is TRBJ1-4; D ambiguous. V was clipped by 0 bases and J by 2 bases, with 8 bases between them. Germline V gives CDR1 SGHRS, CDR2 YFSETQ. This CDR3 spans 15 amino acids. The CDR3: CASSLAAGTNEKLFF. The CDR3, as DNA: TGCGCCAGCAGCTTGGCTGCGGGTACTAATGAAAAACTGTTTTTT.

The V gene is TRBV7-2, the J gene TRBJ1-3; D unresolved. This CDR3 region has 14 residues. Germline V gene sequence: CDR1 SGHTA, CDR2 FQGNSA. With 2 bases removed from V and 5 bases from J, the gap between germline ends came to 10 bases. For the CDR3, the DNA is TGTGCCAGCAGCTTATCGCCAGGCAGAAACACCATATATTTT. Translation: CASSLSPGRNTIYF.

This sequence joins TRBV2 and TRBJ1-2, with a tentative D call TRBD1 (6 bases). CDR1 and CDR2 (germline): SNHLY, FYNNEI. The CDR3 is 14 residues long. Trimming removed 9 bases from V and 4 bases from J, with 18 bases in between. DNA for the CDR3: TGTGCCAGTTTTGGAAGGGGGGGAGGCTATGGCTACACCTTC. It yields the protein CASFGRGGGYGYTF.

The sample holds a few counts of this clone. The CDR3 sequence: CASSLADRFEWQYF. The CDR3 bases are TGTGCCAGCAGCCTCGCCGACAGGTTCGAGTGGCAGTACTTC. V usage is TRBV7-8 and J usage is TRBJ2-7, with a tentative D call TRBD1 (6 bases). The germline gives CDR1 SGHVS, CDR2 FQNEAQ. This CDR3 has 14 residues. V lost 5 bases to trimming and J lost 9 bases, with 20 bases between them.

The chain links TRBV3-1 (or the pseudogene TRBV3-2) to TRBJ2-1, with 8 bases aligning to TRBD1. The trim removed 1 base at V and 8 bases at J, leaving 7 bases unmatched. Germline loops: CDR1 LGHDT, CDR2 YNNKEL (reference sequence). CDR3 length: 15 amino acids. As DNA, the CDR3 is TGTGCCAGCAGCCAAGCGGCAGGGGGCCATGATGAGCAGTTCTTC. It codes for CASSQAAGGHDEQFF.

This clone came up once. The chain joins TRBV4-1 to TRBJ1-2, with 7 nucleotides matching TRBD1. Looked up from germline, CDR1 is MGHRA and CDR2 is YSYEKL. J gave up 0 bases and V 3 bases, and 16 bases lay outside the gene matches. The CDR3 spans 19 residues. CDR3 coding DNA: TGCGCCAGCAGCCAGCCCCGACAGGGACCCAAATACTCTAACTATGGCTACACCTTC. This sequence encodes CASSQPRQGPKYSNYGYTF.

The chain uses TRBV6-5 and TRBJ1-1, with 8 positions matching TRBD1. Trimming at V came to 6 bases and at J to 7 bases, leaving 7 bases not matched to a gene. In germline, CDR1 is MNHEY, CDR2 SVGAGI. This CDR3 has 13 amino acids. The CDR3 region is CASRTGEWGEAFF. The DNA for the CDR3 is TGTGCCAGCAGGACAGGGGAATGGGGTGAAGCTTTCTTT.

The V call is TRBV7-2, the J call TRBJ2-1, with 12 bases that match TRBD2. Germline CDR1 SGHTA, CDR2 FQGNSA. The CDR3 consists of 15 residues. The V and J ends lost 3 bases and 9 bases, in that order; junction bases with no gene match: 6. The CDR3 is CASSLTSGRGSEQFF. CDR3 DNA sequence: TGTGCCAGCAGCTTGACTAGCGGGAGAGGGAGTGAGCAGTTCTTC.

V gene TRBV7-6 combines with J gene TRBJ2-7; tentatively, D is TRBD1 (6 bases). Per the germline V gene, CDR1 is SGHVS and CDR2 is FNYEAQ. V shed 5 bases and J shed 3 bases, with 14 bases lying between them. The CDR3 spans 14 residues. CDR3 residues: CASSPRTVGYEQYF. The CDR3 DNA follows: TGTGCCAGCAGCCCAAGGACAGTCGGCTACGAGCAGTACTTC. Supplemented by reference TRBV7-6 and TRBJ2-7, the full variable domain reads GAGVSQSPRYKVTKRGQDVALRCDPISGHVSLYWYRQALGQGPEFLTYFNYEAQQDKSGLPNDRFSAERPEGSISTLTIQRTEQRDSAMYRCASSPRTVGYEQYFGPGTRLTVT.

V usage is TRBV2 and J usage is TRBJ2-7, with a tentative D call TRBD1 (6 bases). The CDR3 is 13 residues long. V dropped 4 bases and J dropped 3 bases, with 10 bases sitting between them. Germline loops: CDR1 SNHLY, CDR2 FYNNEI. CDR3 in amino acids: CASSGGQVYEQYF. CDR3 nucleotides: TGTGCCAGCAGTGGGGGACAAGTCTACGAGCAGTACTTC.

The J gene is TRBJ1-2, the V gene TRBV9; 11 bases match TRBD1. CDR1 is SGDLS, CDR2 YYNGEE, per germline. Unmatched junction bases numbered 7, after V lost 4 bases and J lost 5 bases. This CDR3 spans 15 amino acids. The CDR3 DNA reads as TGTGCCAGCAGCACAGGACAGGGGGCGGGGTATGGCTACACCTTC. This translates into CASSTGQGAGYGYTF.

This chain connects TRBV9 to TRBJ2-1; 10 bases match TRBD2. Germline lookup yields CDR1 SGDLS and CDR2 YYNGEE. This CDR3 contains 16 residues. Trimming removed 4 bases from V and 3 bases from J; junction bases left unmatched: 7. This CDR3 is CASSPRAGGFYNEQFF. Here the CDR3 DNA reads TGTGCCAGCAGCCCTCGAGCGGGAGGGTTCTACAATGAGCAGTTCTTC.

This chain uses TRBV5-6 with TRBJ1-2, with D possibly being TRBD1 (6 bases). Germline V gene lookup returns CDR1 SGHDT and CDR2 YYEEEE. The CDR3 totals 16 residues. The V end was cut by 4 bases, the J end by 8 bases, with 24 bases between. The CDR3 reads CASSLGRGRLGHGYTF. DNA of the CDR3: TGTGCCAGCAGCCTAGGGCGGGGGCGCCTCGGCCACGGCTACACCTTC.

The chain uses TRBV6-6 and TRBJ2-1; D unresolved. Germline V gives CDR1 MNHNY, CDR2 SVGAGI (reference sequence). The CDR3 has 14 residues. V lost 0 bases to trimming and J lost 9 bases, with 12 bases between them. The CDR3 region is CASSYSYNLVEQFF. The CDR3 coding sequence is TGTGCCAGCAGTTACTCTTACAATCTGGTTGAGCAGTTCTTC.

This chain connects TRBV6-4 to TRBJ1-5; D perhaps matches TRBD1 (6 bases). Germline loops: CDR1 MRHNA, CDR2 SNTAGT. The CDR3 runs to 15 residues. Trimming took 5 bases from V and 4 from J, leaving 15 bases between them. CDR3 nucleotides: TGTGCCAGCAGTCCTCAGGGGAATGGGAATCAGCCCCAGCATTTT. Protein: CASSPQGNGNQPQHF.

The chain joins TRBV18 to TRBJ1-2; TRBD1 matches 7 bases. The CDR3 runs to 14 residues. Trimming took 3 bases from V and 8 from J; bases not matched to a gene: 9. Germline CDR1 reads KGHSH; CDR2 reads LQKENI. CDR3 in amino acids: CASSPTGEMQGYTF. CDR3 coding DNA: TGTGCCAGCTCACCCACAGGGGAGATGCAGGGCTACACCTTC.

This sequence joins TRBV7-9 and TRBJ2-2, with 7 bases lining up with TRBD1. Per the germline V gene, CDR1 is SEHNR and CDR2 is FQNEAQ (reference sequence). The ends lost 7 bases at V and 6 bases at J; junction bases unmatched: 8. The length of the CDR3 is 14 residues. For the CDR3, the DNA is TGTGCCAGCAACCCGACAGGGATGGCCGGGGAGCTGTTTTTT. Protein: CASNPTGMAGELFF.

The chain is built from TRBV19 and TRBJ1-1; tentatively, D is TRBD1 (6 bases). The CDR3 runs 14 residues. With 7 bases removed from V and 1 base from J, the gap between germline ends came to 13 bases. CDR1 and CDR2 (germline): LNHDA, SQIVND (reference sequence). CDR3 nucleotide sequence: TGTGCCAGTAACCCACAGGGCACGAACACTGAAGCTTTCTTT. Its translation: CASNPQGTNTEAFF.

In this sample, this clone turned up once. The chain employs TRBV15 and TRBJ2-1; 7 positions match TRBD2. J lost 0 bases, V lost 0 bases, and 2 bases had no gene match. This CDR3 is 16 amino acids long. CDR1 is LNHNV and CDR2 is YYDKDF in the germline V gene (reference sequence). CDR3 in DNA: TGTGCCACCAGCAGAGAGTGGGGGGGCTCCTACAATGAGCAGTTCTTC. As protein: CATSREWGGSYNEQFF.

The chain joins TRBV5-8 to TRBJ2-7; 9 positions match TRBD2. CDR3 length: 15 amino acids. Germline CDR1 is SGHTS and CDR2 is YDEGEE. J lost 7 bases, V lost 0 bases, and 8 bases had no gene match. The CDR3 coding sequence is TGTGCCAGCAGCTTGGGCCAGCGGGGGGTGGGAGAGCAGTACTTC. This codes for CASSLGQRGVGEQYF.